This T cell receptor (beta chain) was recovered during a study of T cell responses to AZD1222 COVID-19 vaccine listed by TCRdb under 2021. Describing the broader study: TCR sequencing covered 230 to 250 trial participants: about 210 given two doses of AZD1222 and 26 given two doses of MenACWY control vaccine. Trial participants were enrolled by age into 18-55, 56-69 and 70-plus year subgroups, with roughly 150, 30 and 60 TCR-sequenced participants respectively. Beyond this particular receptor, the publication reports: Because no day 14 peak-response samples were available, the repertoires could be characterized only after the peak T cell response. Conclusions about previously exposed vaccinees are limited, since just five or six AZD1222 recipients were seropositive for SARS-CoV-2 at baseline. The 56-69-year group was small, and its depth increase did not reach significance, likely because of low power. Vaccine-associated CD4 TCRs spanned the whole spike protein, with dominant responses in regions 160-218 and 743-854. Epitopes outside the regions mutated in the B.1.351 and B.1.1.7 variants were reportedly recognized by nearly half of the unique spike-specific TCRs. After two AZD1222 doses, spike-specific TCR breadth and depth were significantly higher than at day 0 and than in MenACWY recipients. Most participants were white British and females outnumbered males, and the authors suggested that clonal diversity may have been underestimated.

The meaning of the sample's time point label: about 28 days (+/-7) after the second vaccine dose. AZD1222 recipients whose second dose came at about 4 weeks and those whose second dose came at about 12 weeks were combined into one group, since spike-specific TCR depth and breadth did not differ between the two schedules. Vaccinee samples came from UK trials COV001 and COV002, including a single-blind randomized controlled phase 2/3 trial of AZD1222 (ChAdOx1 nCoV-19) in healthy adults. For TCRbeta chain sequencing, PBMC samples from trial participants were taken at day 0 and at day 28 after the second dose. The junction shows trimming of 5 bases on V and 6 bases on J, and the gene matches do not reach 8 bases of it. CDR1 and CDR2 are read off the germline V gene (reference sequence) as LNHDA and SQIVND. There are 14 amino acids in the CDR3, from cysteine to phenylalanine inclusive. The DNA shown is the 42-base CDR3, in frame from base 1.

This clone turned up a few times. Its antigen is still unknown. No clone much larger than this one lies a single base away; base qualities are absent. The CDR3 regions of human TCRbeta chains were analyzed by immunosequencing. The original methods were these. TCRs in the repertoires were matched against a reference library of SARS-CoV-2-specific TCRs that had been generated with the MIRA antigen-specificity platform. Breadth meant the fraction of unique TCRs that were SARS-CoV-2-associated, whereas depth meant the fraction of total T cells that were SARS-CoV-2-associated. Using the MIRA data, every spike-specific TCR was mapped to the spike region that the TCR reacted to and assigned to either a CD4 or a CD8 class. Log10-transformed breadth and depth values were compared by one-way ANOVA with Sidak's multiple comparisons tests. Here the immuneACCESS table is served through TCRdb, limited to in-frame sequences with V and J called. Missing clones are a known gap in these copies; in checked studies unresolved V genes cover under half, and the rest lacks a known reason. V and J calls and clone size are those listed in that table; D and trimming were worked out from the DNA. This sample comprises about 180,000 clones, around nine tenths of them detected only once. Clones ranked in the top ten supply roughly 10% of the sample.

Specimen: peripheral blood, collected 28 days after the second AZD1222 dose. The TCR originated in an adult who received the AZD1222 COVID-19 vaccine. The rearranged chain carries TRBV19 and TRBJ2-5, with TRBD2 matching 8 junction bases. The sequenced DNA is TGTGCCAGTAGTGAGGGCGGGGGGTGGAAGACCCAGTACTTC. It is translated as CASSEGGGWKTQYF.